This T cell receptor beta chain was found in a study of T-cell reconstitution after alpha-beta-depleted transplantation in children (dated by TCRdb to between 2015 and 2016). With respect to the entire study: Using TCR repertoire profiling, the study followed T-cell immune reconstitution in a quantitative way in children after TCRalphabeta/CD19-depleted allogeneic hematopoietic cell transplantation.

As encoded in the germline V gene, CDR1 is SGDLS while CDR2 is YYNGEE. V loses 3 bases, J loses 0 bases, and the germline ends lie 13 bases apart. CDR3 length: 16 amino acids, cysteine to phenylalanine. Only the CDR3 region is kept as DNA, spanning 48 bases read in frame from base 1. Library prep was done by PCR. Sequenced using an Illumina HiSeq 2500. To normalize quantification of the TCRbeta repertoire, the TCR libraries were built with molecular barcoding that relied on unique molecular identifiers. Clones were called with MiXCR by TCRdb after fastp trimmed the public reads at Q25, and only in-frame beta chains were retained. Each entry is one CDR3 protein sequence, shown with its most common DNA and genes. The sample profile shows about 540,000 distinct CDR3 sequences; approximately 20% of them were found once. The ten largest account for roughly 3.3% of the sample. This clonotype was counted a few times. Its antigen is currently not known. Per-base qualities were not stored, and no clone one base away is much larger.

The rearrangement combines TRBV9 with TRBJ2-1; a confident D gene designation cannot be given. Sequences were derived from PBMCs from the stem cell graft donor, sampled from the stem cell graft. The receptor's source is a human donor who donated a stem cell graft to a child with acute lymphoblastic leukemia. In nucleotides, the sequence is TGTGCCAGCAGCGGGGCAGCCTGGAGCTCCTACAATGAGCAGTTCTTC. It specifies CASSGAAWSSYNEQFF. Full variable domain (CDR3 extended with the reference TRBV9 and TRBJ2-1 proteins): DSGVTQTPKHLITATGQRVTLRCSPRSGDLSVYWYQQSLDQGLQFLIQYYNGEERAKGNILERFSAQQFPDLHSELNLSSLELGDSALYFCASSGAAWSSYNEQFFGPGTRLTVL.